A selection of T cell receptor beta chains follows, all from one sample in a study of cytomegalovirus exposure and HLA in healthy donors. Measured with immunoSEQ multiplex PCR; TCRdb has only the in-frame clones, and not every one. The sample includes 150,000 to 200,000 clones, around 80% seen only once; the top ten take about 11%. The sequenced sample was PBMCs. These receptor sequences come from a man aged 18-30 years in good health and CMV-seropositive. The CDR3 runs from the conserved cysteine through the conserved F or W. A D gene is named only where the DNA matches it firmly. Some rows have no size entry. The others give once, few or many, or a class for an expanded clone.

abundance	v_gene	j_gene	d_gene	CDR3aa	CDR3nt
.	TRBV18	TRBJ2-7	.	CASSPFPLYEQYF	TGTGCCAGCTCACCCTTCCCTCTTTACGAGCAGTACTTC
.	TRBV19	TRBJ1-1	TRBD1	CASSHPRGRIRRDTEAFF	TGTGCCAGTAGCCACCCCAGGGGGCGCATCAGGCGGGACACTGAAGCTTTCTTT
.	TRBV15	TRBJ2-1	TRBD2	CATSSPGTSGREQFF	TGTGCCACCAGCTCACCCGGGACTAGCGGGAGAGAGCAGTTCTTC
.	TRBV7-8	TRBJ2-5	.	CASSLSNVRETQYF	TGTGCCAGCAGCTTATCAAATGTTCGGGAGACCCAGTACTTC
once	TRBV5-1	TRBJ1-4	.	CASSAGVSSEKLFF	TGCGCCAGCAGCGCAGGTGTCTCCTCTGAAAAACTGTTTTTT
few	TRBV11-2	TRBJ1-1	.	CASSPIQREAFF	TGTGCCAGCAGCCCAATTCAGCGTGAAGCTTTCTTT
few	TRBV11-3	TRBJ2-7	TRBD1	CASSLDRTGLNEQYF	TGTGCCAGCAGCTTAGATCGGACAGGGCTCAACGAGCAGTACTTC
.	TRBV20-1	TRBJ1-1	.	CRAGMNTEAFF	TGCAGGGCAGGGATGAACACTGAAGCTTTCTTT
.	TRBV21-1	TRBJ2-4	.	CASSKGTSGGKNIQYF	TGTGCCAGCAGCAAGGGGACTAGCGGGGGTAAAAACATTCAGTACTTC
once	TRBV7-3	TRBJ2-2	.	CASSLGGYTGELFF	TGTGCCAGCAGCTTAGGGGGGTATACCGGGGAGCTGTTTTTT
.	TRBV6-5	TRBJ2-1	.	CASSPTPGLNNEQFF	TGTGCCAGCAGTCCAACACCGGGACTGAACAATGAGCAGTTCTTC
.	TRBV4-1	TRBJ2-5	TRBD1	CASSPDRARETQYF	TGCGCCAGCAGCCCGGACAGGGCCCGAGAGACCCAGTACTTC
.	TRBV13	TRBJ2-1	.	CASSLTGNEQFF	TGTGCCAGCAGCCTAACAGGGAATGAGCAGTTCTTC
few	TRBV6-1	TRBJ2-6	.	CASIIAGANVLTF	TGTGCCAGCATTATCGCTGGGGCCAACGTCCTGACTTTC
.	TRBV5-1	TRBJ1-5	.	CASSLAGGGQPQHF	TGCGCCAGCAGCTTGGCGGGGGGAGGTCAGCCCCAGCATTTT
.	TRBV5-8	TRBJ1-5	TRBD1	CASSLQMGQINQPQHF	TGTGCCAGCAGCTTGCAAATGGGACAGATCAATCAGCCCCAGCATTTT
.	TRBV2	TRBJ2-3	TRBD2	CASAGLAGTDTQYF	TGTGCCAGCGCCGGACTAGCGGGAACAGATACGCAGTATTTT
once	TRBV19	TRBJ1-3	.	CASSTYEAPGNTIYF	TGTGCCAGTAGTACCTACGAGGCCCCTGGAAACACCATATATTTT
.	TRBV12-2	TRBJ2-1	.	CASRLSSGLKFGQFF	TGTGCAAGTCGCTTAAGTAGCGGACTTAAATTTGGGCAGTTCTTC
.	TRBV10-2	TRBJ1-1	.	CASRAMETEAFF	TGCGCCAGCAGGGCCATGGAGACTGAAGCTTTCTTT
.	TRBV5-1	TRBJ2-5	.	CASSSPGIQETQYF	TGCGCCAGCAGCTCCCCGGGGATCCAAGAGACCCAGTACTTC
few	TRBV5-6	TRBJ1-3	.	CASSWWGLRDGNTIYF	TGTGCCAGCAGCTGGTGGGGCTTAAGGGATGGAAACACCATATATTTT
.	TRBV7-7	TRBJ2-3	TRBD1	CASSLDRGTDTQYF	TGTGCCAGCAGCCTGGACAGGGGAACAGATACGCAGTATTTT
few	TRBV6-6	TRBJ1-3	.	CASSPHSSGNTIYF	TGTGCCAGCAGTCCACATTCGTCTGGAAACACCATATATTTT
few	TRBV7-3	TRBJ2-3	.	CASSSRSGTDTQYF	TGTGCCAGCAGTTCGCGTTCTGGCACAGATACGCAGTATTTT
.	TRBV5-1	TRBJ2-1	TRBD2	CASSSQTSGRGGEQFF	TGCGCCAGCAGCTCTCAGACTAGCGGGAGGGGTGGTGAGCAGTTCTTC
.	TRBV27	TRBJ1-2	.	CASSSWDTPNYGYTF	TGTGCCAGCAGTTCCTGGGACACCCCTAACTATGGCTACACCTTC
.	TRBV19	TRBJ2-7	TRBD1	CASTLGQHSSYEQYF	TGTGCCAGTACCTTGGGACAGCATAGCTCCTACGAGCAGTACTTC
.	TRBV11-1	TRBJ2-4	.	CASSWSSGAKNIQYF	TGTGCCAGCAGCTGGTCTTCAGGCGCCAAAAACATTCAGTACTTC
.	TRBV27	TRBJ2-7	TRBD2	CASSLRQAGGDYEQYF	TGTGCCAGCAGTTTACGTCAAGCGGGAGGTGACTACGAGCAGTACTTC
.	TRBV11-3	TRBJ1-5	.	CASSLGGQVGNQPQHF	TGTGCCAGCAGCTTAGGGGGCCAGGTGGGGAATCAGCCCCAGCATTTT
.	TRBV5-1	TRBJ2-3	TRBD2	CASSSLGGDQDTQYF	TGCGCCAGCAGCTCGCTTGGGGGGGATCAAGATACGCAGTATTTT
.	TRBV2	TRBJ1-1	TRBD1	CASRPRGLGTEAFF	TGTGCCAGCAGACCCAGGGGGCTGGGGACTGAAGCTTTCTTT
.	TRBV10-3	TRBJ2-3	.	CAILRGAEDTQYF	TGTGCCATACTACGGGGGGCCGAAGATACGCAGTATTTT
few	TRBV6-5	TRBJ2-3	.	CASSYRESADTQYF	TGTGCCAGCAGTTACAGGGAGTCAGCAGATACGCAGTATTTT
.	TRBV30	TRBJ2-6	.	CAWSAFPGGANVLTF	TGTGCCTGGAGTGCGTTCCCGGGGGGGGCCAACGTCCTGACTTTC
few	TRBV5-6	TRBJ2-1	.	CASSLTIESSYNEQFF	TGTGCCAGCAGCCTTACCATTGAGAGCTCCTACAATGAGCAGTTCTTC
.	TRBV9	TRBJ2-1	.	CASSVGLSGGYNEQFF	TGTGCCAGCAGCGTAGGGCTTAGCGGAGGCTACAATGAGCAGTTCTTC
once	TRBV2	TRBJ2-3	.	CASSDWDSHTQYF	TGTGCCAGCAGTGATTGGGACTCCCATACGCAGTATTTT
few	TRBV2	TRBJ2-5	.	CASSEQQVGETQYF	TGTGCCAGCAGTGAACAGCAGGTGGGAGAGACCCAGTACTTC
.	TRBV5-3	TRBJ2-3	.	CARSLDQEHWDTQYF	TGTGCCAGAAGCTTGGATCAAGAACATTGGGATACGCAGTATTTT
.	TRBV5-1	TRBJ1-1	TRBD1	CASSWRQGETEAFF	TGCGCCAGCAGCTGGAGACAGGGAGAAACTGAAGCTTTCTTT
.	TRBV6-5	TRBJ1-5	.	CASNRPGNQPQHF	TGTGCCAGCAATAGACCAGGGAATCAGCCCCAGCATTTT
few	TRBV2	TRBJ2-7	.	CASSEVSGIPYEQYF	TGTGCCAGCAGTGAAGTGTCAGGTATTCCCTACGAGCAGTACTTC
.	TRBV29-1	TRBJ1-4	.	CSVETVNEKLFF	TGCAGCGTTGAAACAGTCAATGAAAAACTGTTTTTT
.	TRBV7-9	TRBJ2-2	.	CSSLENTGELFF	TGTTCCAGTCTAGAGAACACCGGGGAGCTGTTTTTT
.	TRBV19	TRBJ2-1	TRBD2	CARTSGRMYNEQFF	TGTGCCAGGACTAGCGGGAGAATGTACAATGAGCAGTTCTTC
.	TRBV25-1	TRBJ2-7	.	CASSGGLPIYEQYF	TGTGCCAGCAGTGGGGGACTCCCCATCTACGAGCAGTACTTC
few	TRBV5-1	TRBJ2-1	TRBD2	CASRLASNNEQFF	TGCGCCAGCAGACTAGCGAGCAACAATGAGCAGTTCTTC